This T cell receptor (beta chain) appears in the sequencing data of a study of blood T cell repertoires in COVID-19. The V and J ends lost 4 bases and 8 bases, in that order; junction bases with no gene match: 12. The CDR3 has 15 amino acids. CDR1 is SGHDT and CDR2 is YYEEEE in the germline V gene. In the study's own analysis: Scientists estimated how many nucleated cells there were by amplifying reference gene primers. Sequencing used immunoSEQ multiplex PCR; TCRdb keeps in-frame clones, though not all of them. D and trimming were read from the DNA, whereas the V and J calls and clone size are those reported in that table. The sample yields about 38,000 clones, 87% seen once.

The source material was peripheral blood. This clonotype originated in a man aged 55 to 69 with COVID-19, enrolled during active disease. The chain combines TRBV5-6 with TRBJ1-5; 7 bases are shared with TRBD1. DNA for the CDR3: TGTGCCAGCAGCCTATGGGACAGTCCCCCAAAGCCCCAGCATTTT. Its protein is CASSLWDSPPKPQHF.